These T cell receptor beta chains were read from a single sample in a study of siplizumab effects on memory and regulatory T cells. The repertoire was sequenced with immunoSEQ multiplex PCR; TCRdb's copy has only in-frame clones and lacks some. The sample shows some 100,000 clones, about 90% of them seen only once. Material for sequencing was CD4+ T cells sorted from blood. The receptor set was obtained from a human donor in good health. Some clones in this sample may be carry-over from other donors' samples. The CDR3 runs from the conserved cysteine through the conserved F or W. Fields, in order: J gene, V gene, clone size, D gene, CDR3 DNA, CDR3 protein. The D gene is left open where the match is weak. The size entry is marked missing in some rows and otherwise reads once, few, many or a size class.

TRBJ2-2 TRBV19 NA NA TGTGCCAGTAGCCCGGAAACGAACACCGGGGAGCTGTTTTTT CASSPETNTGELFF
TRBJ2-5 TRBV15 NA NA TGTGCCACCAGCAGAGATTTGGGATCGGACCCCTCGGGGCCCGGGGATCAAGAGACCCAGTACTTC CATSRDLGSDPSGPGDQETQYF
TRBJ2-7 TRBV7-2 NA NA TGTGCCAGCAGCCCTTATCGTGCTGAGTCGTACGAGCAGTACTTC CASSPYRAESYEQYF
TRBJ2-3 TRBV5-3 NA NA TGTGCCAGAAGCAAGCGACAAGGCTATGATACGCAGTATTTT CARSKRQGYDTQYF
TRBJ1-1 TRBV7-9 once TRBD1 TGTGCCAGCAGCTTTTTCCAGGGGGCCATGAACACTGAAGCTTTCTTT CASSFFQGAMNTEAFF
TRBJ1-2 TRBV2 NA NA TGTGCCAGCAGTACCACGGCGGACAGCTATGGCTACACCTTC CASSTTADSYGYTF
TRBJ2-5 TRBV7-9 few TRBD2 TGTGCCAGCAGACCTAGCTTAGGGACTAGCGGAGGCCGGCAAGAGACCCAGTACTTC CASRPSLGTSGGRQETQYF
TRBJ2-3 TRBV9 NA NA TGTGCCAGCAGTCTAACAGTAGGGGATACGCAGTATTTT CASSLTVGDTQYF
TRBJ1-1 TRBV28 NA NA TGTGCCAGCCCCTCCCGGGGGTCATCCACTGAAGCTTTCTTT CASPSRGSSTEAFF
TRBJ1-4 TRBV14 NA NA TGTGCCAGCAGCCCTCTAGGGGCGTCTAATGAAAAACTGTTTTTT CASSPLGASNEKLFF
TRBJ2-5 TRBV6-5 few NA TGTGCCAGCAATTTTAGAGGGGCTAGAGAGACCCAGTACTTC CASNFRGARETQYF
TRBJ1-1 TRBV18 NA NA TGTGCCAGCTCACCACCGTCGATCGAAGCAGAGCTTTTCTTT CASSPPSIEAELFF
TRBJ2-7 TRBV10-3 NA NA TGTGCCATCAGCGAAAGGTGGCAGGGAAGCCACGAGCAGTACTTC CAISERWQGSHEQYF
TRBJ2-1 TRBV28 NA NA TGTGCCAGCAGCCCCCCCCGGCAAATCAATGAGCAGTTCTTC CASSPPRQINEQFF
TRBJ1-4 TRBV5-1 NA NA TGCGCCAGCAGCAACTGGGACGGATCAACTAATGAAAAACTGTTTTTT CASSNWDGSTNEKLFF
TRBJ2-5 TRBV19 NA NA TGTGCCAGTAGTAGAGTCGGCCTTCAAGAGACCCAGTACTTC CASSRVGLQETQYF
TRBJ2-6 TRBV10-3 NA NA TGTGCCATCAGTGATAACATGGGGGTTGGGGCCAACGTCCTGACTTTC CAISDNMGVGANVLTF
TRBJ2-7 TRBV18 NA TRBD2 TGTGCCAGCTCACCAGGGACTAGCGGTATCTACGAGCAGCACTTC CASSPGTSGIYEQHF
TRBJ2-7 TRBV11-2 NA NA TGTGCCAGCAGCGCCGGACTTTACGAGCAGTACTTC CASSAGLYEQYF
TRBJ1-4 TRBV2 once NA TGTGCCAGCAGTGTCGGGAAGACGGGAGAAAAACTGTTTTTT CASSVGKTGEKLFF
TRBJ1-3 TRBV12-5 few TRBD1 TGTGCTAGTGGTTTGGCTCAACAGGGGGTCGGAAACACCATATATTTT CASGLAQQGVGNTIYF
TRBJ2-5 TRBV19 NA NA TGTGCCAGTGGGGATGGAGGATTGGGAGAGACCCAGTACTTC CASGDGGLGETQYF
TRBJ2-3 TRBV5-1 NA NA TGCGCCAGCAGCTTGGAAGGGACCTTATTAGATACGCAGTATTTT CASSLEGTLLDTQYF
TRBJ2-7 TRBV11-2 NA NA TGTGCCAGCAGCTTACATGACGGATACGAGCAGTACTTC CASSLHDGYEQYF
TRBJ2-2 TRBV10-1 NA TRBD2 TGCGCCAGCAGTGAGACCGGGACTAGCGGGAGTAGTGACACCGGGGAGCTGTTTTTT CASSETGTSGSSDTGELFF
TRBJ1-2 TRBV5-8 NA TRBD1 TGTGCCAGCAGCTTGGGAGGGACAGGAACCTCCGGCTACACCTTC CASSLGGTGTSGYTF
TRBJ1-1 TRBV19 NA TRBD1 TGTGCCAGTAGTCCTCGGACAGGGAAAGACACTGAAGCTTTCTTT CASSPRTGKDTEAFF
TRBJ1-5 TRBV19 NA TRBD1 TGTGCCAGTAGTTTTGACAGGGGGCAGCCCCAGCATTTT CASSFDRGQPQHF
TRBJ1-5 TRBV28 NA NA TGTGCCAGCAGTCAGCTCCGGACAGTCAATCAGCCCCAGCATTTT CASSQLRTVNQPQHF
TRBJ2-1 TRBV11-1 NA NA TGTGCCAGCAGCTTAATAGCGAGCTCCTACAATGAGCAGTTCTTC CASSLIASSYNEQFF
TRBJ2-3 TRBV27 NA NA TGTGCCAGCAGTCCCCCGGGACGCAACACAGATACGCAGTATTTT CASSPPGRNTDTQYF
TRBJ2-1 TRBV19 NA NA TGTGCCAGTAGCACGACTAATTCCAGGGTAAATGAGCAGTTCTTC CASSTTNSRVNEQFF
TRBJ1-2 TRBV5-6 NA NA TGTGCCAGCAGCCCGCTAGAGGGGGGCGGCTTCTATGGCTACACCTTC CASSPLEGGGFYGYTF
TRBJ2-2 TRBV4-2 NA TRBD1 TGTGCCAGCAGCCCGACAGGGACGAACACCGGGGAGCTGTTTTTT CASSPTGTNTGELFF
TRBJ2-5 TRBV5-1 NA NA TGCGCCAGCAGCTTGGAGGGGCTGTGGGAGACCCAGTACTTC CASSLEGLWETQYF
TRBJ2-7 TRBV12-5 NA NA TGTGCTAGTGGTTTGCAACGGCCCCCCTACGAGCAGTACTTC CASGLQRPPYEQYF
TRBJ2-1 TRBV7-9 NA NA TGTGCCAGCAGCCCGGGTCGAGAGTTCAATGAGCAGTTCTTC CASSPGREFNEQFF